The clone carrying this T cell receptor beta chain was recorded a few times. Its antigen is currently unknown. The data were obtained in a study of T cell repertoires in cytomegalovirus infection. Points from the study as a whole: Dominant in the ex vivo response were TCR beta clonotypes restricted by HLA-C and specific for CMV. Cumulated frequencies of public TCR beta families served to identify carriers of CMV plus the relevant HLA.

TCRdb reanalysed the reads using MiXCR and keeps one entry per CDR3 protein. This sample has 450,000 to 600,000 distinct CDR3 sequences, with about two fifths found just once. J gave up 0 bases and V 6 bases, and 13 bases lay outside the gene matches. The germline CDR1 and CDR2 sequences are MNHNS and SASEGT. The CDR3 covers 18 residues. Sequencing was performed on cultured PBMCs, taken from culture after CMV antigen stimulation. This rearrangement joins TRBV6-1 to TRBJ1-3, with 8 nucleotides matching TRBD1. This TCR came from a human donor in good health (CMV status not recorded). Some clones in this sample may be carry-over from other donors' samples. In DNA, the CDR3 is TGTGCCAGCAGCCCGACGTGGACAGGGCCAAGCTCTGGAAACACCATATATTTT. Amino acid sequence: CASSPTWTGPSSGNTIYF.